The rows below give T cell receptor beta chains drawn from one sample of a study of blood T cell repertoires in COVID-19. TCRdb keeps only in-frame clones here, not all; method: immunoSEQ multiplex PCR. The sample has about 210,000 clones, approximately 78% seen once. Sequencing used peripheral blood. The receptors were sampled from a woman aged 40 to 50 with acute or convalescent COVID-19. CDR3s include the opening cysteine and the closing phenylalanine or tryptophan. The order of the fields is J gene, D gene, clone size, V gene, CDR3 protein, CDR3 DNA. D genes are given only for firm matches. Not all rows give a size; the values are once, few, many and, for expanded clones, a class.

TRBJ1-1 | NA | once | TRBV29-1 | CSVERDKNTEAFF | TGCAGCGTTGAGAGGGACAAGAACACTGAAGCTTTCTTT
TRBJ2-1 | NA | NA | TRBV7-9 | CASSSTGGEKNEQFF | TGTGCCAGCAGCTCGACCGGCGGGGAGAAGAATGAGCAGTTCTTC
TRBJ1-6 | NA | NA | TRBV2 | CASRTIRGGSPLHF | TGTGCCAGCAGAACGATAAGGGGAGGTTCACCCCTCCACTTT
TRBJ2-7 | TRBD1 | NA | TRBV5-1 | CASSLDRGPYEQYF | TGCGCCAGCAGCTTGGACAGGGGTCCATACGAGCAGTACTTC
TRBJ1-2 | TRBD1 | NA | TRBV27 | CASSRGNYGYTF | TGTGCCAGCAGCAGGGGGAACTATGGCTACACCTTC
TRBJ2-3 | TRBD2 | NA | TRBV27 | CASRLFSGGTDTQYF | TGTGCCAGCAGACTCTTTAGCGGGGGCACAGATACGCAGTATTTT
TRBJ1-2 | NA | NA | TRBV5-1 | CASSLGQTSKLGYTF | TGCGCCAGCAGCCTCGGACAGACGAGCAAGTTGGGCTACACCTTC
TRBJ1-2 | TRBD1 | NA | TRBV6-5 | CASTEGTVNYGYTF | TGTGCCAGCACGGAAGGGACAGTTAACTATGGCTACACCTTC
TRBJ1-6 | TRBD1 | few | TRBV28 | CASSFNRGSYNSPLHF | TGTGCCAGCAGTTTTAACAGGGGCTCCTATAATTCACCCCTCCACTTT
TRBJ2-5 | TRBD2 | NA | TRBV6-1 | CASSVQRGLNGGETQYF | TGTGCCAGCAGTGTCCAGCGGGGGCTAAATGGGGGAGAGACCCAGTACTTC
TRBJ1-4 | NA | NA | TRBV30 | CAWNLHEKLFF | TGTGCCTGGAACCTACATGAAAAACTGTTTTTT
TRBJ1-1 | TRBD1 | NA | TRBV7-2 | CASSGNPGQGFEAFF | TGTGCCAGCAGCGGAAATCCCGGACAGGGTTTTGAAGCTTTCTTT
TRBJ2-7 | NA | NA | TRBV29-1 | CSVEGSSKTQYEQYF | TGCAGCGTTGAGGGTAGCAGCAAAACCCAATACGAGCAGTACTTC
TRBJ2-4 | TRBD1 | NA | TRBV3-1/TRBV3-2 | CASSHPTGGLAKNIQYF | TGTGCCAGCAGCCACCCGACAGGGGGCCTAGCCAAAAACATTCAGTACTTC
TRBJ2-3 | TRBD1 | NA | TRBV10-1 | CASSDSTGDVTDTQYF | TGCGCCAGCAGCGATTCTACAGGGGATGTCACAGATACGCAGTATTTT
TRBJ2-2 | TRBD1 | NA | TRBV19 | CASTRDRGGTGELFF | TGTGCCAGTACCCGGGACAGGGGAGGGACCGGGGAGCTGTTTTTT
TRBJ2-1 | TRBD1 | NA | TRBV5-1 | CASSLGPGQVVGNEQFF | TGCGCCAGCAGCTTAGGACCGGGACAGGTGGTAGGAAATGAGCAGTTCTTC
TRBJ1-2 | NA | NA | TRBV14 | CASSPPDRLIYGYTF | TGTGCCAGCAGCCCTCCCGACAGGCTGATCTATGGCTACACCTTC
TRBJ2-7 | TRBD2 | NA | TRBV19 | CASSDLRGATYEQYF | TGTGCCAGTAGTGATTTGCGGGGGGCCACCTACGAGCAGTACTTC
TRBJ2-2 | NA | NA | TRBV5-8 | CASSLFLNYPSGELFF | TGTGCCAGCAGCTTGTTTCTCAACTACCCCTCCGGGGAGCTGTTTTTT
TRBJ2-7 | NA | NA | TRBV6-4 | CARGSAGDEQYF | TGTGCCCGGGGTAGCGCCGGAGACGAGCAGTACTTC
TRBJ2-7 | TRBD2 | NA | TRBV3-1/TRBV3-2 | CASSPLGLSTYEQYF | TGTGCCAGCAGCCCATTGGGACTATCTACCTACGAGCAGTACTTC
TRBJ2-1 | TRBD2 | few | TRBV6-2/TRBV6-3 | CASSRSGLEPYNEQFF | TGTGCCAGCAGTCGCTCGGGACTAGAACCCTACAATGAGCAGTTCTTC
TRBJ2-7 | NA | NA | TRBV19 | CVTEGIPYEQYF | TGTGTCACGGAGGGGATCCCCTACGAGCAGTACTTC
TRBJ1-1 | TRBD1 | NA | TRBV19 | CASSIGRGGMTGMNTEAFF | TGTGCCAGTAGTATAGGTCGTGGGGGGATGACAGGGATGAACACTGAAGCTTTCTTT
TRBJ2-2 | TRBD1 | few | TRBV7-7 | CASSFGTGGTGELFF | TGTGCCAGCAGCTTCGGGACAGGGGGCACCGGGGAGCTGTTTTTT
TRBJ1-6 | NA | NA | TRBV3-1/TRBV3-2 | CASSQDLVAVLLHF | TGTGCCAGCAGCCAAGATCTAGTGGCGGTCTTACTCCACTTT
TRBJ1-1 | TRBD1 | NA | TRBV19 | CASSRDRAEAFF | TGTGCCAGTAGTCGGGACAGGGCTGAAGCTTTCTTT
TRBJ2-7 | TRBD1 | NA | TRBV3-1/TRBV3-2 | CASSPGDRPYEQYF | TGTGCCAGCAGCCCTGGGGACAGACCCTACGAGCAGTACTTC
TRBJ1-5 | TRBD1 | NA | TRBV7-8 | CASSDDRVLSQHF | TGTGCCAGCAGCGATGACAGGGTATTGTCCCAGCATTTT
TRBJ2-1 | NA | few | TRBV5-1 | CASSLLRGGKNEQFF | TGCGCCAGCAGCTTGCTGAGGGGGGGCAAGAACGAGCAGTTCTTC
TRBJ2-3 | NA | NA | TRBV15 | CATSRDLVAADTQYF | TGTGCCACCAGCAGAGATTTGGTAGCCGCAGATACGCAGTATTTT
TRBJ1-1 | NA | NA | TRBV18 | CASSRRGEATEAFF | TGTGCCAGCTCACGACGGGGTGAAGCCACTGAAGCTTTCTTT
TRBJ1-2 | NA | NA | TRBV12-3/TRBV12-4 | CASREQGNYGYTF | TGTGCCAGCAGGGAACAGGGAAACTATGGCTACACCTTC
TRBJ2-2 | NA | NA | TRBV7-7 | CASSFTADTGELFF | TGTGCCAGCAGCTTTACGGCGGATACCGGGGAGCTGTTTTTT
TRBJ2-4 | TRBD2 | NA | TRBV5-1 | CASSPTGGVENIQYF | TGCGCCAGCAGCCCCACGGGGGGAGTGGAAAACATTCAGTACTTC
TRBJ1-1 | NA | NA | TRBV30 | CAWVTLVAEAFF | TGTGCCTGGGTGACTCTAGTCGCTGAAGCTTTCTTT
TRBJ2-7 | TRBD1 | few | TRBV25-1 | CASSIGDRGGDEQYF | TGTGCCAGCTCCATCGGGGACAGGGGAGGCGACGAGCAGTACTTC
TRBJ2-2 | TRBD2 | few | TRBV11-3 | CASSGRGTRGSGELFF | TGTGCCAGCAGCGGGAGGGGAACACGGGGTTCCGGGGAGCTGTTTTTT
TRBJ2-1 | TRBD2 | NA | TRBV27 | CASSPSGLAGTVSYNEQFF | TGTGCCAGCAGTCCTTCGGGACTAGCGGGAACCGTATCCTACAATGAGCAGTTCTTC
TRBJ1-1 | NA | NA | TRBV19 | CASSMGGGTEAFF | TGTGCCAGTAGTATGGGTGGAGGCACTGAAGCTTTCTTT
TRBJ2-5 | NA | NA | TRBV5-5 | CASSLSGPRETQYF | TGTGCCAGCAGCTTGTCAGGGCCGCGGGAGACCCAGTACTTC
TRBJ2-7 | TRBD2 | once | TRBV3-1/TRBV3-2 | CASSQDPAGAREQYF | TGTGCCAGCAGCCAAGATCCGGCGGGAGCTCGGGAGCAGTACTTC
TRBJ1-1 | NA | few | TRBV6-1 | CASSEGGEAFF | TGTGCCAGCAGTGAGGGAGGTGAAGCTTTCTTT
TRBJ1-2 | TRBD1 | NA | TRBV19 | CASSPDRGRSYGYTF | TGTGCCAGTAGTCCTGACAGGGGCCGCAGCTATGGCTACACCTTC
TRBJ1-1 | TRBD1 | NA | TRBV27 | CASSTGGLTEAFF | TGTGCCAGCAGTACAGGGGGCCTCACTGAAGCTTTCTTT
TRBJ2-1 | TRBD2 | NA | TRBV5-1 | CASSPGVLGLAREPLDEQFF | TGCGCCAGCAGCCCCGGAGTTCTCGGACTAGCGAGGGAACCTTTGGATGAGCAGTTCTTC
TRBJ1-3 | NA | NA | TRBV5-1 | CASSFIGGDGNTIYF | TGCGCCAGCAGCTTCATCGGGGGGGATGGAAACACCATATATTTT
TRBJ1-6 | NA | NA | TRBV18 | CASSPLGTPGTPLHF | TGTGCCAGCTCACCTCTAGGCACCCCGGGGACACCCCTCCACTTT
TRBJ1-2 | TRBD1 | NA | TRBV6-5 | CASTKYRDRAYGYTF | TGTGCCAGCACAAAATACCGGGACAGGGCGTATGGCTACACCTTC
TRBJ2-2 | NA | NA | TRBV7-2 | CASSFGRGVDGELFF | TGTGCCAGCAGCTTCGGGCGGGGAGTCGACGGGGAGCTGTTTTTT
TRBJ1-5 | NA | once | TRBV6-5 | CASSRGGGGSQPQHF | TGTGCCAGCAGCCGGGGAGGGGGAGGGAGTCAGCCCCAGCATTTT
TRBJ1-4 | NA | NA | TRBV27 | CASSPLSRLGNEKLFF | TGTGCCAGCAGTCCACTATCTAGGTTGGGTAATGAAAAACTGTTTTTT
TRBJ1-6 | NA | NA | TRBV5-1 | CASKEGTGSPLHF | TGCGCCAGCAAGGAGGGAACGGGTTCACCCCTCCACTTT
TRBJ2-7 | NA | NA | TRBV6-5 | CASRKGQTYEQYF | TGTGCCAGCAGGAAAGGACAGACCTACGAGCAGTACTTC
TRBJ2-7 | TRBD2 | NA | TRBV6-5 | CASNYGGDPTYEQYF | TGTGCCAGCAACTATGGGGGGGACCCCACCTACGAGCAGTACTTC
TRBJ1-1 | NA | NA | TRBV12-3/TRBV12-4 | CASSTTGKTEAFF | TGTGCCAGCAGTACTACAGGGAAAACTGAAGCTTTCTTT